Following are 8 T cell receptor beta chains from one sample sequenced in a study of shared clonotypes between healthy human individuals. TCRdb's table, derived via immunoSEQ multiplex PCR, lists solely in-frame clones and lacks some. The data hold about 1,900,000 clones, with about 95% observed a single time. The naive CD8 subset, CD45RO-negative cells positively selected for CCR7, excluded terminally differentiated effector memory CD45RA+ cells. Sequences were obtained from naive CD8+ T cells sorted from blood. The receptor source for this set is a man between 18 and 35 years old in good health.

This clone was observed a single time. V usage is TRBV6-6 and J usage is TRBJ2-1; TRBD2 matches at 7 bases. CDR3 length: 13 amino acids. Unmatched junction bases numbered 3, after V lost 4 bases and J lost 6 bases. In germline, CDR1 is MNHNY, CDR2 SVGAGI (reference sequence). CDR3 sequence reads: CASSSGRFNEQFF. The CDR3 DNA reads as TGTGCCAGCAGTTCCGGGAGGTTCAATGAGCAGTTCTTC.

V and J are TRBV7-9 and TRBJ2-3; 9 bases are a match to TRBD2. Per the germline V gene, CDR1 is SEHNR and CDR2 is FQNEAQ (reference sequence). The CDR3 sequence is 16 residues long. J was trimmed by 0 bases and V by 2 bases; bases with no gene match: 3. The DNA of the CDR3 is TGTGCCAGCAGCTTATTTAGCGGGGGTAGCACAGATACGCAGTATTTT. Translating gives CASSLFSGGSTDTQYF.

The chain uses TRBV6-1 and TRBJ2-2; 11 bases match TRBD1. The junction had 2 bases not matched to a gene; V was cut back by 0 bases and J by 5 bases. CDR1 and CDR2 from the germline V gene are MNHNS and SASEGT. The CDR3 contains 16 residues. CDR3 sequence reads: CASSEAGTGGTGELFF. CDR3 bases: TGTGCCAGCAGTGAAGCCGGGACAGGGGGAACCGGGGAGCTGTTTTTT.

The chain combines TRBV28 with TRBJ2-1; the D gene is possibly TRBD1 (6 bases). The germline gives CDR1 MDHEN, CDR2 SYDVKM. The CDR3 runs 16 residues. Trimming left V 5 bases short and J 1 base short, with 15 bases between. CDR3 DNA sequence: TGTGCCAGCAGTCGGGACACTTGGGAATCCTACAATGAGCAGTTCTTC. Its translation is CASSRDTWESYNEQFF.

J is TRBJ2-5 and V is TRBV4-1; 8 bases agree with TRBD1. The V and J ends lost 3 bases and 5 bases, in that order; junction bases with no gene match: 8. The CDR3 sequence is 15 residues long. Germline V gene lookup returns CDR1 MGHRA and CDR2 YSYEKL. As DNA, the CDR3 is TGCGCCAGCAGCCACCCCAGGACAGGGTGGGAGACCCAGTACTTC. Protein product: CASSHPRTGWETQYF.

The rearrangement uses TRBV6-1 and TRBJ2-7, with TRBD2 identical over 7 bases. J lost 4 bases, V lost 4 bases, and 7 bases had no gene match. This CDR3 has 14 amino acids. Germline V gives CDR1 MNHNS, CDR2 SASEGT. Here the CDR3 DNA reads TGTGCCAGCAGTGTGGGAGGACTAGGGTACGAGCAGTACTTC. Translation gives CASSVGGLGYEQYF.

This clone was observed a single time. J is TRBJ2-3 and V is TRBV10-1; TRBD2 matches 9 bases. Germline CDR1 and CDR2: WNHNN and SYGVQD (reference sequence). The trim removed 3 bases at V and 6 bases at J, leaving 7 bases unmatched. The CDR3 length is 15 residues. CDR3 loop: CASSDIAGGTDTQYF. For the CDR3, the DNA is TGCGCCAGCAGTGATATCGCGGGAGGGACGGATACGCAGTATTTT.

For this clone: The sample carries other DNA sequences with the same CDR3. The rearrangement joins TRBV27 to TRBJ2-7; D might be TRBD1 (6 bases). The CDR3 is 13 amino acids. Germline CDR1 reads MNHEY; CDR2 reads SMNVEV (reference sequence). V was shortened by 3 bases and J by 3 bases, with 9 bases between the two germline ends. CDR3 protein: CASSFAGDYEQYF. CDR3 bases: TGTGCCAGCAGTTTTGCAGGGGACTACGAGCAGTACTTC.